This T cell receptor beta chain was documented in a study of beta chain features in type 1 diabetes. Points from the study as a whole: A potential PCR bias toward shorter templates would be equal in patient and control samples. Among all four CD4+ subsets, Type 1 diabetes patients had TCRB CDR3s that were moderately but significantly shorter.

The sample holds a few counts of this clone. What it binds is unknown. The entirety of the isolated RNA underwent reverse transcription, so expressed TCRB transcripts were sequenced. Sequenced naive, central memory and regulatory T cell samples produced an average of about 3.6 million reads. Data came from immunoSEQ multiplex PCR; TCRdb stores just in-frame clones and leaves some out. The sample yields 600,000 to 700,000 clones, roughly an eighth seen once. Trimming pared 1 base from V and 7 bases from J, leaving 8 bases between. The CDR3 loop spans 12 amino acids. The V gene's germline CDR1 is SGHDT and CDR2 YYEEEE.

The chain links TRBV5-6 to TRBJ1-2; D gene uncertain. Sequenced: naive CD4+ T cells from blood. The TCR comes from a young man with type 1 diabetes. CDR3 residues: CASSLRAAGYTF. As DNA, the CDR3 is TGTGCCAGCAGCTTGAGGGCAGCTGGCTACACCTTC.